This T cell receptor beta chain was documented in a study of shared clonotypes between healthy human individuals. Study-level information: The study enrolled a couple of women and a few men aged 18 to 49. Findings and caveats of the study: Generation of non-shared clonotypes was less probable than generation of clonotypes shared by all four donors.

This CDR3 has 13 residues. Trimming took off 3 bases at V and 8 bases at J, with 14 bases between the two ends. The germline V gene has CDR1 SQVTM and CDR2 ANQGSEA. In the CD4+ fraction, cells were divided into CD45RA+ naive and CD45RA-negative memory subsets. Libraries were prepared by immunoSEQ multiplex PCR; TCRdb keeps only in-frame clonotypes and omits some of them. The table lists about 680,000 clones, approximately 73% of them singletons. On this clone: Its antigen is currently unknown.

The sample was memory CD4+ T cells sorted from blood. Subset defined: CD45RA-negative fraction. The rearrangement links TRBV29-1 to TRBJ1-3; a weak D match, TRBD1 (6 bases). This receptor was identified in a woman in her 30s in good health. The CDR3 DNA follows: TGCAGCGTTGAGGGCGGGACACGAGACACCATATATTTT. Translating gives CSVEGGTRDTIYF.